The 23 T cell receptor beta chains below were found in one sample sequenced in a study (dated by TCRdb to the early 2020s). The library relied on the immunoSEQ multiplex PCR assay. TCRdb holds this immuneACCESS table with in-frame rearrangements only. Some clones are missing; in checked studies, unresolved V genes explain under half, and the rest has no known cause. This sample holds around 50,000 clones; 90% to 95% were observed only once. 9.5% to 12% of the sample belongs to the ten largest clones. The sequenced material came from PBMCs. Source of these receptors: a man aged 35-49 years with rheumatoid arthritis.

This chain uses TRBV24-1 with TRBJ2-1; D ambiguous. Germline V gene lookup returns CDR1 KGHDR and CDR2 SFDVKD. The CDR3 contains 13 residues. V was shortened by 3 bases and J by 8 bases, with 10 bases between the two germline ends. CDR3 residues: CATSDPSGDEQFF. In nucleotides, the CDR3 is TGTGCCACCAGTGATCCCTCCGGCGATGAGCAGTTCTTC.

CDR3 bases: TGTGCCAGCAGTGAGACAGGGAGGGATGGCTACACCTTC. It codes for CASSETGRDGYTF. The chain carries TRBV6-1 and TRBJ1-2; 7 bases align to TRBD1. The length of the CDR3 is 13 residues. V was clipped by 3 bases and J by 6 bases; unmatched bases: 4. CDR1 is MNHNS and CDR2 is SASEGT in the germline V gene.

A few counts support this clone. This chain uses TRBV5-6 with TRBJ2-3; D is ambiguous. Trimming removed 2 bases from V and 1 base from J, with 14 bases in between. The CDR3 contains 16 residues. The germline V gene has CDR1 SGHDT and CDR2 YYEEEE. The CDR3 spells CASSFYAVRGTDTQYF. The CDR3 DNA reads as TGTGCCAGCAGCTTTTACGCCGTGAGAGGCACAGATACGCAGTATTTT.

The chain links TRBV19 to TRBJ1-2, with D possibly being TRBD1 (6 bases). Trimming removed 4 bases at V and 0 bases at J, with 12 bases between. The CDR3 consists of 15 residues. Germline V gene lookup returns CDR1 LNHDA and CDR2 SQIVND (reference sequence). CDR3 protein: CASSRGGGANYGYTF. DNA of the CDR3: TGTGCCAGTAGTAGAGGAGGGGGAGCTAACTATGGCTACACCTTC.

The chain combines TRBV6-5 with TRBJ1-1, with no clear D. V lost 3 bases to trimming and J lost 6 bases, with 11 bases between them. CDR1 and CDR2 (germline): MNHEY, SVGAGI. The length of the CDR3 is 13 residues. The CDR3: CASSYTSWAEAFF. For the CDR3, the DNA is TGTGCCAGCAGTTATACTAGCTGGGCTGAAGCTTTCTTT.

The CDR3 region has the DNA TGTGCCAGCAGCGTCTCTGGGGCCAACGTCCTGACTTTC. Protein sequence: CASSVSGANVLTF. The chain employs TRBV7-3 and TRBJ2-6; D gene unclear. CDR3 length: 13 residues. V gave up 5 bases and J gave up 0 bases, with 2 bases separating them. The germline V gene encodes CDR1 SGHTA and CDR2 FQGTGA. Variable domain in full (rest from reference TRBV7-3 and TRBJ2-6): GAGVSQTPSNKVTEKGKYVELRCDPISGHTALYWYRQSLGQGPEFLIYFQGTGAADDSGLPNDRFFAVRPEGSVSTLKIQRTERGDSAVYLCASSVSGANVLTFGAGSRLTVL.

The CDR3 loop is CASSAQGTNYGYTF. CDR3 coding DNA: TGCGCCAGCAGTGCCCAGGGGACGAACTATGGCTACACCTTC. The V and J genes are TRBV10-1 and TRBJ1-2; possibly TRBD1 for D (6 bases). Germline-derived CDR1 and CDR2 are WNHNN and SYGVQD (reference sequence). The V and J ends lost 4 bases and 2 bases respectively, with 11 bases between them. This CDR3 is built from 14 residues.

The J gene is TRBJ2-5, the V gene TRBV3-1 (or the pseudogene TRBV3-2); D may be TRBD2 (5 bases). Germline assignment: CDR1 LGHDT and CDR2 YNNKEL (reference sequence). V lost 3 bases and J 1 base, leaving 12 bases between the germline ends. There are 15 residues in the CDR3. CDR3 loop: CASSQDSGPQETQYF. The DNA for the CDR3 is TGTGCCAGCAGCCAGGACTCCGGGCCCCAAGAGACCCAGTACTTC.

With regard to this clone: A junction boundary mismatches the germline segment, possibly from a read error. This rearrangement joins TRBV14 to TRBJ1-3, with D tentatively TRBD1 (6 bases). The CDR3 consists of 18 residues. Germline V CDR1 and CDR2: SGHDN, FVKESK. This chain's CDR3 is CASSQERQGRVSRNTIYF. CDR3 sequence (DNA): TGTGCCAGCAGCCAAGAGAGGCAGGGGAGGGTCTCTCGAAACACCATATATTTT.

V is TRBV30 and J is TRBJ1-4, with TRBD1 matching 10 bases. This CDR3 spans 15 amino acids. The germline V gene has CDR1 GTSNPN and CDR2 SVGIG (reference sequence). The junction had 7 bases not matched to a gene; V was cut back by 3 bases and J by 6 bases. The CDR3 DNA sequence: TGTGCCTGGAGGGACCTAGGGACAGGGGATGAAAAACTGTTTTTT. Encoded protein: CAWRDLGTGDEKLFF. Filled out from reference TRBV30 and TRBJ1-4, the complete variable domain reads SQTIHQWPATLVQPVGSPLSLECTVEGTSNPNLYWYRQAAGRGLQLLFYSVGIGQISSEVPQNLSASRPQDRQFILSSKKLLLSDSGFYLCAWRDLGTGDEKLFFGSGTQLSVL.

In this sample, this clone turned up once. This chain uses TRBV6-5 with TRBJ1-4, with 7 bases matching TRBD1. V trimming: 6 bases; J trimming: 4 bases; junction bases outside the gene matches: 8. Per germline, CDR1 MNHEY and CDR2 SVGAGI. The CDR3 sequence is 15 residues long. The CDR3, as DNA: TGTGCCAGCAGACAAACAGGGGATAGTAATGAAAAACTGTTTTTT. As protein: CASRQTGDSNEKLFF.

This clone has only a few counts. The chain couples TRBV25-1 to TRBJ1-2; the D is unclear. The CDR3 is made up of 13 amino acids. The germline gives CDR1 MGHDK, CDR2 SYGVNS. The V end lost 6 bases, the J end lost 6 bases, and 14 bases lay between the germline ends. The CDR3 sequence is CASRADPGHGYTF. Written as DNA, the CDR3 is TGTGCCAGCAGGGCGGACCCCGGGCATGGCTACACCTTC.

This clone has a single count. The genes are TRBV7-6 and TRBJ2-7; possible D gene TRBD1, 5 bases. The germline V gene encodes CDR1 SGHVS and CDR2 FNYEAQ. The CDR3 length is 21 residues. V was pared by 2 bases and J by 2 bases, with 31 bases between. As DNA, the CDR3 is TGTGCCAGCAGCTTAAGGCCCCAGGGTGTTTGGACGTCTAACAGCACCTACGAGCAGTACTTC. This encodes CASSLRPQGVWTSNSTYEQYF. Full variable domain (missing parts from reference TRBV7-6 and TRBJ2-7): GAGVSQSPRYKVTKRGQDVALRCDPISGHVSLYWYRQALGQGPEFLTYFNYEAQQDKSGLPNDRFSAERPEGSISTLTIQRTEQRDSAMYRCASSLRPQGVWTSNSTYEQYFGPGTRLTVT.

The CDR3 region has the DNA TGTGCCAGCAGAAGCGACAGGGCCTTCTATGGCTACACCTTC. Its protein is CASRSDRAFYGYTF. The chain carries TRBV6-5 and TRBJ1-2; TRBD1 matches 7 bases. CDR3 length: 14 amino acids. V gave up 6 bases and J gave up 4 bases; unmatched junction bases: 8. The germline gives CDR1 MNHEY, CDR2 SVGAGI.

The V and J genes are TRBV7-2 and TRBJ2-7; 9 bases agree with TRBD1. The length of the CDR3 is 16 residues. V lost 3 bases, J lost 5 bases, and 11 bases stayed unmatched. The germline gives CDR1 SGHTA, CDR2 FQGNSA. The CDR3 DNA sequence: TGTGCCAGCAGCTTGACCCCGGGACAGGGTGGCCACGAGCAGTACTTC. It codes for CASSLTPGQGGHEQYF.

The chain has TRBV7-2 and TRBJ1-5, with TRBD1 as a possible D gene (6 bases). Germline CDR1 reads SGHTA; CDR2 reads FQGNSA. This CDR3 has 16 residues. The V end was cut by 1 base, the J end by 3 bases, with 13 bases between. The CDR3, as DNA: TGTGCCAGCAGCTTAGTTGGACAGAAATACAATCAGCCCCAGCATTTT. Its translation is CASSLVGQKYNQPQHF.

The genes are TRBV7-2 and TRBJ1-5; D is ambiguous. This CDR3 is built from 15 residues. V lost 3 bases and J 0 bases, leaving 9 bases between the germline ends. Germline lookup yields CDR1 SGHTA and CDR2 FQGNSA. CDR3 residues: CASSFHSYSNQPQHF. CDR3 coding DNA: TGTGCCAGCAGCTTTCACAGCTATAGCAATCAGCCCCAGCATTTT.

This chain links TRBV9 with TRBJ1-2, with no clear D. Deletions cut 6 bases from V and 0 bases from J, with 12 bases between. Germline assignment: CDR1 SGDLS and CDR2 YYNGEE. CDR3 length equals 14 residues. Here the CDR3 DNA reads TGTGCCAGCAACGTCGGGGATACTAACTATGGCTACACCTTC. Encoded protein: CASNVGDTNYGYTF.

This chain links TRBV2 with TRBJ2-5; 7 bases are shared with TRBD2. The CDR3 extends over 16 amino acids. The germline gives CDR1 SNHLY, CDR2 FYNNEI. V shed 4 bases, J shed 7 bases, and the junction held 15 bases outside the gene matches. The CDR3 loop reads CASSGSGTPRGGTQYF. The CDR3 region has the DNA TGTGCCAGCAGTGGAAGCGGGACCCCAAGAGGAGGGACCCAGTACTTC.

The chain joins TRBV19 to TRBJ1-5; 10 nucleotides line up with TRBD1. The J segment lost 5 bases and the V segment lost 1 base, leaving 8 bases of the junction unmatched. The length of the CDR3 is 17 residues. Germline V gene sequence: CDR1 LNHDA, CDR2 SQIVND (reference sequence). The CDR3 DNA is TGTGCCAGTAGTATAGGCCGACAGGGGGCCCTTTATCAGCCCCAGCATTTT. Its protein product is CASSIGRQGALYQPQHF. The entire variable domain, with the rest obtained from reference TRBV19 and TRBJ1-5, is as follows: DGGITQSPKYLFRKEGQNVTLSCEQNLNHDAMYWYRQDPGQGLRLIYYSQIVNDFQKGDIAEGYSVSREKKESFPLTVTSAQKNPTAFYLCASSIGRQGALYQPQHFGDGTRLSIL.

The chain carries TRBV11-2 and TRBJ2-2; a weak D match, TRBD1 (6 bases). The V end was cut by 1 base, the J end by 4 bases, with 19 bases between. From germline, CDR1 is SGHAT and CDR2 FQNNGV. CDR3 length: 18 residues. The CDR3 region is CASSLVRFRGVSTGELFF. In DNA form, the CDR3 reads TGTGCCAGCAGCTTAGTGCGTTTCAGGGGCGTTAGCACCGGGGAGCTGTTTTTT.

The gene calls are TRBV3-1 (or the pseudogene TRBV3-2) and TRBJ2-1; the match to TRBD2 covers 13 bases. The CDR3 has 19 residues. The germline V gene encodes CDR1 LGHDT and CDR2 YNNKEL (reference sequence). The V and J ends lost 4 bases and 5 bases, in that order; junction bases with no gene match: 14. Here the CDR3 reads CASSRILAGGPPVDNEQFF. The CDR3 DNA reads TGTGCCAGCAGCCGAATACTAGCGGGAGGGCCACCGGTAGACAATGAGCAGTTCTTC.

This clone was seen once. The gene calls are TRBV19 and TRBJ2-2, with 11 bases that match TRBD1. The trim removed 5 bases at V and 4 bases at J, leaving 9 bases unmatched. The CDR3 has 17 residues. Germline loops: CDR1 LNHDA, CDR2 SQIVND (reference sequence). CDR3 DNA: TGTGCCAGTAGTGCAGCGGACAGGGGGCTCGGCACCGGGGAGCTGTTTTTT. This encodes CASSAADRGLGTGELFF.